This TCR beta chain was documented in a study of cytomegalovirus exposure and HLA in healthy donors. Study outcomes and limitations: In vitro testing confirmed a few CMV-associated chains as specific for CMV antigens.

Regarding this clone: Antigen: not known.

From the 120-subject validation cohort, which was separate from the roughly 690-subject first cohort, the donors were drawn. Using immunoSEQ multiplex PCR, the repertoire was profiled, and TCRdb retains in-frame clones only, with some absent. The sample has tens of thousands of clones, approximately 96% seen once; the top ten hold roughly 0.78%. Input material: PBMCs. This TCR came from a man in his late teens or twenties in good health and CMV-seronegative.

This CDR3 reads CASSLGRDTPGSYV. DNA of the CDR3: TGTGCCAGCAGTCTTGGACGGGACACCCCTGGAAGCTACGTC. The gene calls are TRBV6-6 and TRBJ2-7; possible D gene TRBD1, 6 bases. V was cut by 5 bases and J by 13 bases, with 24 bases left in between. Germline V lookup: CDR1 MNHNY, CDR2 SVGAGI (reference sequence). CDR3 length: 14 amino acids.